Following are 24 T cell receptor beta chains from one sample sequenced in a study of T-cell reconstitution after alpha-beta-depleted transplantation in children. Unique molecular identifiers were used to barcode this TCRbeta library. TCRdb reanalysed the PCR reads using MiXCR and keeps one entry per CDR3 protein. Of about 370,000 distinct CDR3 sequences in the sample, roughly 21% were seen once. The sequences come from PBMCs from the stem cell graft donor, collected from the stem cell graft. Every receptor here comes from a human donor who donated a stem cell graft to a child with acute myeloid leukemia.

The chain is built from TRBV15 and TRBJ2-1; no clear D. The V gene's germline CDR1 is LNHNV and CDR2 YYDKDF (reference sequence). V lost 0 bases and J 6 bases, leaving 6 bases between the germline ends. This CDR3 contains 13 residues. CDR3 amino acids: CATSRDFLNEQFF. CDR3 coding DNA: TGTGCCACCAGCAGAGATTTTCTCAATGAGCAGTTCTTC.

This clonotype was observed a handful of times. V and J are TRBV30 and TRBJ2-7; the D is unclear. V was shortened by 0 bases and J by 3 bases, with 9 bases between the two germline ends. The germline gives CDR1 GTSNPN, CDR2 SVGIG (reference sequence). The CDR3 extends over 13 amino acids. CDR3 nucleotide sequence: TGTGCCTGGAGTGTACGGTGGGGCTACGAGCAGTACTTC. Translated, it gives CAWSVRWGYEQYF.

This clonotype was seen at least ten times. This chain connects TRBV20-1 to TRBJ2-3; 10 bases align to TRBD2. CDR3 size: 15 residues. From germline, CDR1 is DFQATT and CDR2 SNEGSKA (reference sequence). Unmatched junction bases numbered 9, after V lost 6 bases and J lost 3 bases. The CDR3 sequence is CSATALAGVTDTQYF. CDR3 nucleotides: TGCAGTGCCACCGCCCTAGCGGGAGTGACAGATACGCAGTATTTT.

V is TRBV6-1 and J is TRBJ2-7, with D perhaps matching TRBD1 (5 bases). The CDR3 is made up of 14 amino acids. V shed 2 bases and J shed 3 bases, with 11 bases lying between them. Per the germline V gene, CDR1 is MNHNS and CDR2 is SASEGT. CDR3 protein: CASSEPSQGYEQYF. The DNA of the CDR3 is TGTGCCAGCAGTGAACCGTCCCAGGGCTACGAGCAGTACTTC.

The sample holds a few counts of this clonotype. The CDR3 region has the DNA TGTGCCAGCAGCTGGGGGACGGGAGAAGAGACCCAGTACTTC. Protein sequence: CASSWGTGEETQYF. V is TRBV13 and J is TRBJ2-5; a possible D gene is TRBD2 (6 bases). The V gene lost 4 bases and the J gene lost 3 bases, with 12 bases spanning the gap. CDR1 and CDR2 from the germline V gene are PRHDT and FYEKMQ (reference sequence). This CDR3 contains 14 residues.

This sequence joins TRBV20-1 and TRBJ2-1; 8 bases fit TRBD2. CDR1 and CDR2 from the germline V gene are DFQATT and SNEGSKA (reference sequence). The CDR3 consists of 16 residues. J lost 7 bases, V lost 2 bases, and 13 bases had no gene match. The CDR3 DNA reads TGCAGTGCTAGACGACCACTGAGCGGGAGTCTTAATGAGCAGTTCTTC. This translates into CSARRPLSGSLNEQFF.

This chain links TRBV20-1 with TRBJ2-1; no definite D call. Germline lookup yields CDR1 DFQATT and CDR2 SNEGSKA (reference sequence). The V end lost 3 bases, the J end lost 4 bases, and 16 bases lay between the germline ends. This CDR3 spans 15 amino acids. In DNA, the CDR3 is TGCAGTGCTAGTAATGCCCTCTACCATTACAATGAGCAGTTCTTC. It encodes CSASNALYHYNEQFF.

The chain recombines TRBV10-3 with TRBJ2-7; D perhaps matches TRBD2 (5 bases). Germline lookup yields CDR1 ENHRY and CDR2 SYGVKD. The CDR3 loop spans 15 amino acids. V was trimmed by 3 bases and J by 5 bases, leaving 17 bases between them. DNA for the CDR3: TGTGCCATCAGTGATAAAGACCTAGCTATCCACGAGCAGTACTTC. This encodes CAISDKDLAIHEQYF.

For this clonotype: Compared with germline, one end of the junction differs, possibly owing to a read error. J is TRBJ2-3 and V is TRBV7-7; 8 nucleotides line up with TRBD2. Germline V gene lookup returns CDR1 SSHAT and CDR2 FNYEAQ (reference sequence). The CDR3 length is 13 residues. CDR3 DNA: TGTGCTAGCAGCGGGGGTCGAGGAGATACGCAGTATTTT. Residues: CASSGGRGDTQYF.

This clonotype showed up many times. The rearrangement joins TRBV12-3 or TRBV12-4 to TRBJ2-3, with 14 positions matching TRBD2. The CDR3 consists of 16 residues. J gave up 4 bases and V 5 bases, and 5 bases lay outside the gene matches. The CDR3 DNA is TGTGCCAGCAGTGCGGGGACTAGCGGGAGCCCAGATACGCAGTATTTT. Its protein is CASSAGTSGSPDTQYF.

V usage is TRBV28 and J usage is TRBJ2-3; tentatively, D is TRBD1 (6 bases). Germline-derived CDR1 and CDR2 are MDHEN and SYDVKM. The length of the CDR3 is 14 residues. The germline V and J ends were trimmed by 6 bases and 0 bases, with 10 bases remaining between them. The CDR3 DNA follows: TGTGCCAGCAGGGGTACAGGGAGCACAGATACGCAGTATTTT. Translation gives CASRGTGSTDTQYF.

V gene TRBV13 combines with J gene TRBJ2-4; D might be TRBD1 or TRBD2, each matching 5 bases. Trimming shortened V by 5 bases and J by 6 bases, and 17 bases separated the two germline ends. Germline V CDR1 and CDR2: PRHDT, FYEKMQ (reference sequence). The CDR3 spans 15 residues. The DNA for the CDR3 is TGTGCCAGCAGCCCTCCCAGAGGGGCCGGAAACATTCAGTACTTC. Its translation: CASSPPRGAGNIQYF.

This clonotype came up a few times. The chain has TRBV4-3 and TRBJ2-1; D unclear. The CDR3 runs to 16 residues. The V gene lost 1 base and the J gene lost 1 base, with 11 bases spanning the gap. CDR1 and CDR2 from the germline V gene are LGHNA and YSLEER. The CDR3 reads CASSQAVAGSYNEQFF. The CDR3 region has the DNA TGCGCCAGCAGCCAAGCGGTGGCCGGTTCCTACAATGAGCAGTTCTTC.

The sample holds a few counts of this clonotype. The gene calls are TRBV7-9 and TRBJ2-1, with TRBD1 as a possible D gene (5 bases). V was trimmed by 4 bases and J by 8 bases, leaving 12 bases between them. The CDR3 has 13 residues. Germline V gene sequence: CDR1 SEHNR, CDR2 FQNEAQ (reference sequence). The CDR3, as DNA: TGTGCCAGCAGCTCCCAGGGTGTGGATGAGCAGTTCTTC. The encoded protein is CASSSQGVDEQFF.

This clonotype was observed a handful of times. This chain connects TRBV30 to TRBJ2-1; 9 bases fit TRBD2. Germline loops: CDR1 GTSNPN, CDR2 SVGIG (reference sequence). V was clipped by 3 bases and J by 9 bases; unmatched bases: 3. The CDR3 is 12 residues long. The chain's CDR3 is CAWRREGIEQFF. In DNA form, the CDR3 reads TGTGCCTGGAGGCGGGAGGGTATTGAGCAGTTCTTC.

At least ten counts were recorded for this clonotype. In DNA form, the CDR3 reads TGTGCCAGCAGGGTGAGGATTAGCGGGAGAAGATACAATGAGCAGTTCTTC. Amino acid sequence: CASRVRISGRRYNEQFF. V usage is TRBV12-3 or TRBV12-4 and J usage is TRBJ2-1; 9 bases map to TRBD2. The CDR3 totals 17 residues. V lost 6 bases to trimming and J lost 4 bases; unmatched junction nucleotides: 13.

This clonotype was detected ten times or more. The chain employs TRBV29-1 and TRBJ1-3, with D unresolved. The CDR3 length is 14 residues. V lost 4 bases and J 0 bases, leaving 10 bases between the germline ends. CDR1 and CDR2 (germline): SQVTM, ANQGSEA. The CDR3 sequence: CSVVSAYSGNTIYF. CDR3 nucleotides: TGCAGCGTTGTATCGGCTTACTCTGGAAACACCATATATTTT.

V is TRBV29-1 and J is TRBJ1-1; unclear D gene. This CDR3 contains 14 residues. V was clipped by 5 bases and J by 1 base, with 14 bases between them. The germline CDR1 and CDR2 sequences are SQVTM and ANQGSEA. CDR3 coding DNA: TGCAGCGTTCTAAGACTCCTCAAGAACACTGAAGCTTTCTTT. Its protein is CSVLRLLKNTEAFF.

The rearrangement uses TRBV28 and TRBJ2-1; 11 nucleotides align to TRBD2. This CDR3 has 15 amino acids. Germline V gives CDR1 MDHEN, CDR2 SYDVKM. Trimming at V came to 3 bases and at J to 7 bases, leaving 5 bases not matched to a gene. CDR3 amino acids: CASSFVSGRGNEQFF. For the CDR3, the DNA is TGTGCCAGCAGTTTTGTTAGCGGGAGGGGTAATGAGCAGTTCTTC. Supplemented by reference TRBV28 and TRBJ2-1, the full variable domain reads DVKVTQSSRYLVKRTGEKVFLECVQDMDHENMFWYRQDPGLGLRLIYFSYDVKMKEKGDIPEGYSVSREKKERFSLILESASTNQTSMYLCASSFVSGRGNEQFFGPGTRLTVL.

There are a few counts of this clonotype. The rearrangement uses TRBV29-1 and TRBJ1-1; D is undetermined. CDR3 length: 14 residues. The V gene's germline CDR1 is SQVTM and CDR2 ANQGSEA. Trimming took 2 bases from V and 5 from J, leaving 15 bases between them. CDR3 region: CSVESRLRGTEAFF. CDR3 bases: TGCAGCGTTGAATCGCGTTTAAGAGGTACTGAAGCTTTCTTT.

This clonotype was observed many times. The chain uses TRBV20-1 and TRBJ1-2; 7 bases agree with TRBD1. The junction had 3 bases not matched to a gene; V was cut back by 3 bases and J by 5 bases. In germline, CDR1 is DFQATT, CDR2 SNEGSKA (reference sequence). The CDR3 sequence is 12 residues long. The CDR3 reads CSARGQSYGYTF. In nucleotides, the CDR3 is TGCAGTGCTAGGGGACAGAGTTATGGCTACACCTTC.

The chain links TRBV21-1 to TRBJ2-1; the table's D gene call, TRBD2, was not cross checked with the DNA. TRBV21-1 counts as a pseudogene. The CDR3 runs to 24 residues. CDR3 amino acids: CASSKEGLAGAGIVPLGSYNEQFF. The CDR3 DNA sequence: TGTGCCAGCAGCAAAGAAGGACTAGCGGGAGCGGGAATCGTTCCTCTTGGCTCCTACAATGAGCAGTTCTTC.

This clonotype was seen many times. The rearrangement links TRBV25-1 to TRBJ2-7; D gene uncertain. The CDR3 has 17 amino acids. Germline CDR1 reads MGHDK; CDR2 reads SYGVNS. Trimming shortened V by 1 base and J by 0 bases, and 16 bases separated the two germline ends. The CDR3 DNA follows: TGTGCCAGCAGTGAATTTGGCCCCTTTTATAACTCCTACGAGCAGTACTTC. This codes for CASSEFGPFYNSYEQYF.

Only a few counts were recorded for this clonotype. The rearrangement uses TRBV12-3 or TRBV12-4 and TRBJ1-1; D unresolved. Trimming shortened V by 2 bases and J by 5 bases, and 9 bases separated the two germline ends. This CDR3 comprises 13 residues. The CDR3 here is CASSLHLGTEAFF. The CDR3 nucleotides read TGTGCCAGCAGTTTACACTTGGGGACTGAAGCTTTCTTT.